These 22 T cell receptor beta chains were sequenced from one sample in a study of spatial heterogeneity in lung cancer. Study-level results: In tumors, expanded intratumoral alpha and beta TCR counts tracked mutation counts.

Time point defined: sample taken at primary tumor resection. Antigen specificity for these receptors is unknown. Each CDR3 protein gets one entry after TCRdb re-called the 5' RACE reads with MiXCR. The repertoire holds more than 20,000 distinct CDR3 sequences, approximately 2.5% seen once, with around 7.7% in the top ten. The sequenced sample was lung tumor tissue, obtained at surgery. The receptors derive from a male donor with early-stage non-small cell lung cancer.

This clonotype was counted ten times or more. CDR3 nucleotides: TGTGCCAGCCAGACTAGCGGGAGGTGGAATGAGCAGTTCTTC. Translated: CASQTSGRWNEQFF. This chain links TRBV6-5 with TRBJ2-1, with TRBD2 identical over 13 bases. J lost 7 bases, V lost 8 bases, and 5 bases had no gene match. Germline CDR1 is MNHEY and CDR2 is SVGAGI. The CDR3 consists of 14 residues.

This clonotype was seen at least ten times. This chain joins TRBV27 and TRBJ2-6, with D possibly TRBD2 on 6 matching bases. The V gene lost 6 bases and the J gene lost 2 bases, with 11 bases spanning the gap. CDR1 MNHEY and CDR2 SMNVEV come from the germline V gene (reference sequence). This CDR3 comprises 15 residues. The CDR3 protein is CASSLGGTGANVLTF. CDR3 in DNA: TGTGCCAGCAGCTTAGGAGGGACTGGGGCCAACGTCCTGACTTTC.

This clonotype was counted at least ten times. The chain joins TRBV24-1 to TRBJ2-3; 8 positions agree with TRBD1. The germline V gene has CDR1 KGHDR and CDR2 SFDVKD. J gave up 2 bases and V 4 bases, and 7 bases lay outside the gene matches. The CDR3 is made up of 16 amino acids. The CDR3 DNA sequence: TGTGCCACCAGTGACGTCCGGGACAGGTTCACAGATACGCAGTATTTT. This codes for CATSDVRDRFTDTQYF.

This clonotype was seen ten or more times. The CDR3 region has the DNA TGCAGTGCTAGGGGTACAGGGGGCGCGTTCACTGAAGCTTTCTTT. Its translation is CSARGTGGAFTEAFF. This sequence joins TRBV20-1 and TRBJ1-1, with TRBD1 identical over 9 bases. Trimming removed 3 bases from V and 4 bases from J; junction bases left unmatched: 9. The germline V gene encodes CDR1 DFQATT and CDR2 SNEGSKA (reference sequence). CDR3 length: 15 amino acids.

This clonotype came up many times. The V gene is TRBV9, the J gene TRBJ1-6, with a tentative D call TRBD1 (6 bases). CDR1 is SGDLS and CDR2 is YYNGEE in the germline V gene. V was pared by 3 bases and J by 1 base, with 11 bases between. The CDR3 runs to 16 residues. The CDR3 sequence is CASSANRDSYNSPLHF. The CDR3 nucleotides read TGTGCCAGCAGCGCTAACAGGGATTCCTATAATTCACCCCTCCACTTT. Variable domain in full (rest from reference TRBV9 and TRBJ1-6): DSGVTQTPKHLITATGQRVTLRCSPRSGDLSVYWYQQSLDQGLQFLIQYYNGEERAKGNILERFSAQQFPDLHSELNLSSLELGDSALYFCASSANRDSYNSPLHFGNGTRLTVT.

This clonotype was seen ten or more times. The V call is TRBV2, the J call TRBJ1-5; D gene uncertain. The germline CDR1 and CDR2 sequences are SNHLY and FYNNEI. The V gene lost 7 bases and the J gene lost 8 bases, with 12 bases spanning the gap. The CDR3 is made up of 12 amino acids. The CDR3 coding sequence is TGTGCCAGCACGGGCGGTTCCGAGCCCCAGCATTTT. Translation: CASTGGSEPQHF.

At least ten counts were recorded for this clonotype. The J gene is TRBJ1-1, the V gene TRBV29-1; weak D call: TRBD1 (5 bases). The CDR3 extends over 15 amino acids. V lost 5 bases to trimming and J lost 0 bases, with 16 bases between them. CDR1 is SQVTM, CDR2 ANQGSEA, per germline. CDR3 sequence (DNA): TGCAGCGTTCGAGAATATGACAGCCTGAACACTGAAGCTTTCTTT. Its protein is CSVREYDSLNTEAFF. The whole variable domain, filled in from reference TRBV29-1 and TRBJ1-1, reads SAVISQKPSRDICQRGTSLTIQCQVDSQVTMMFWYRQQPGQSLTLIATANQGSEATYESGFVIDKFPISRPNLTFSTLTVSNMSPEDSSIYLCSVREYDSLNTEAFFGQGTRLTVV.

Ten or more counts support this clonotype. The chain uses TRBV5-1 and TRBJ2-7; 8 nucleotides match TRBD1. The CDR3 is made up of 13 amino acids. Unmatched junction bases numbered 3, after V lost 4 bases and J lost 3 bases. CDR1 and CDR2 from the germline V gene are SGHRS and YFSETQ. The CDR3 DNA reads TGCGCCAGCAGCCAGGGGACAGGCTACGAGCAGTACTTC. Amino acids: CASSQGTGYEQYF.

The sample holds many counts of this clonotype. The chain links TRBV5-1 to TRBJ2-2; D is unclear. V was shortened by 1 base and J by 8 bases, with 6 bases between the two germline ends. Germline values: CDR1 SGHRS, CDR2 YFSETQ. This CDR3 spans 12 amino acids. CDR3 amino acids: CASSLRLGELFF. DNA for the CDR3: TGCGCCAGCAGCTTGCGATTAGGGGAGCTGTTTTTT.

In its sample, this clonotype was seen many times. This chain connects TRBV6-5 to TRBJ1-2, with 7 bases identical to TRBD1. Germline values: CDR1 MNHEY, CDR2 SVGAGI. Trimming removed 6 bases from V and 5 bases from J; junction bases left unmatched: 9. The CDR3 covers 14 residues. CDR3 coding DNA: TGTGCCAGCAGACCGGGACAGCCTCTGTATGGCTACACCTTC. It specifies CASRPGQPLYGYTF.

This clonotype was counted ten times or more. The chain combines TRBV29-1 with TRBJ1-2; no clear D. The germline V and J ends were trimmed by 2 bases and 0 bases, with 13 bases remaining between them. The CDR3 has 15 amino acids. Germline-derived CDR1 and CDR2 are SQVTM and ANQGSEA. CDR3 sequence reads: CSVERGQRANYGYTF. The CDR3 DNA is TGCAGCGTTGAAAGAGGGCAGCGAGCTAACTATGGCTACACCTTC.

This clonotype is medium-sized by share. This chain uses TRBV28 with TRBJ2-7, with no clear D. Germline V lookup: CDR1 MDHEN, CDR2 SYDVKM. The ends were cut back, 4 bases at V and 0 bases at J, with 10 bases in the middle. The CDR3 spans 14 residues. CDR3 residues: CASSSTPNSYEQYF. For the CDR3, the DNA is TGTGCCAGCAGTTCGACCCCGAACTCCTACGAGCAGTACTTC.

The table lists this clonotype with many counts. The rearrangement links TRBV12-3 or TRBV12-4 to TRBJ1-1; D ambiguous. V shed 3 bases and J shed 4 bases, with 9 bases lying between them. CDR3 length: 13 residues. The CDR3 DNA reads as TGTGCCAGCAGTTTGGATCTCAGCACTGAAGCTTTCTTT. It codes for CASSLDLSTEAFF.

This clonotype was observed at least ten times. The genes are TRBV27 and TRBJ1-5, with D possibly TRBD1 on 6 matching bases. The CDR3 sequence is 15 residues long. Germline-derived CDR1 and CDR2 are MNHEY and SMNVEV (reference sequence). V lost 4 bases and J 3 bases, leaving 13 bases between the germline ends. The CDR3, as DNA: TGTGCCAGCAGTTCCCTGACAGGAACCAATCAGCCCCAGCATTTT. Encoded protein: CASSSLTGTNQPQHF.

This clonotype was recorded many times. The chain is built from TRBV12-3 or TRBV12-4 and TRBJ2-1; D gene ambiguous. Trimming left V 6 bases short and J 8 bases short, with 11 bases between. The CDR3 contains 12 residues. DNA of the CDR3: TGTGCCAGCAGCCTGGAGTCGGATGAGCAGTTCTTC. Residues: CASSLESDEQFF.

This clonotype was seen at least ten times. The chain recombines TRBV12-3 or TRBV12-4 with TRBJ1-3, with D perhaps TRBD1 (6 bases). This CDR3 contains 12 residues. V shed 7 bases and J shed 3 bases, with 7 bases lying between them. The CDR3 bases are TGTGCCAGCAAGGGGGATGGAAACACCATATATTTT. It codes for CASKGDGNTIYF.

This clonotype occurred many times. The J gene is TRBJ1-6, the V gene TRBV3-1; D gene unclear. CDR1 LGHDT and CDR2 YNNKEL come from the germline V gene (reference sequence). The CDR3 has 15 amino acids. Deletions cut 1 base from V and 9 bases from J, with 13 bases between. For the CDR3, the DNA is TGTGCCAGCAGCCAAGTGTCCGGGATCGGTTCACCCCTCCACTTT. It is translated as CASSQVSGIGSPLHF.

At least ten counts were recorded for this clonotype. The rearrangement uses TRBV12-3 or TRBV12-4 and TRBJ2-5; no clear D. This CDR3 has 12 residues. Deletions cut 0 bases from V and 2 bases from J, with 1 base between. The CDR3 region is CASSLAQETQYF. The CDR3 region has the DNA TGTGCCAGCAGTTTAGCGCAAGAGACCCAGTACTTC.

This clonotype was recorded many times. The chain combines TRBV7-2 with TRBJ2-3, with TRBD2 matching 8 bases. This CDR3 region has 15 residues. Unmatched junction bases numbered 4, after V lost 5 bases and J lost 0 bases. In germline, CDR1 is SGHTA, CDR2 FQGNSA. CDR3 protein: CASSAGTRSTDTQYF. CDR3 coding DNA: TGTGCCAGCAGCGCCGGGACTAGGAGCACAGATACGCAGTATTTT.

This clonotype has a count of ten or more. The chain links TRBV29-1 to TRBJ1-4; a weak D match, TRBD1 (6 bases). The CDR3 is 12 residues long. Deletions cut 7 bases from V and 6 bases from J, with 12 bases between. Germline loops: CDR1 SQVTM, CDR2 ANQGSEA. As DNA, the CDR3 is TGCAGCGCGAAGGGGGGAGATGAAAAACTGTTTTTT. It codes for CSAKGGDEKLFF.

This clonotype was seen at least ten times. The chain carries TRBV6-2 or TRBV6-3 and TRBJ1-2; the D is unclear. CDR1 is MNHEY and CDR2 is SVGEGT in the germline V gene. This CDR3 is 12 amino acids long. Between the trimmed V and J ends, which lost 3 bases and 8 bases, there was a span of 10 bases. The CDR3 nucleotides are TGTGCCAGCAGTTATTCGACCGGGGGCTACACCTTC. Amino acid sequence: CASSYSTGGYTF.

At least ten counts were recorded for this clonotype. V usage is TRBV12-3 or TRBV12-4 and J usage is TRBJ1-2; D gene ambiguous. Trimming removed 3 bases from V and 11 bases from J, with 16 bases in between. The CDR3 contains 13 residues. The CDR3 is CASSFGQTSRYTF. The CDR3 nucleotides are TGTGCCAGCAGTTTTGGGCAGACGAGTCGTTACACCTTC.